The present entry profiles one T cell receptor (beta chain) with its context. CDR1 is GTSNPN, CDR2 SVGIG, per germline (reference sequence). With V trimmed by 4 bases and J by 4 bases, 2 bases remained unmatched. The CDR3 is 12 residues long. This entry belongs to a study of CD8 T cells in Susac syndrome. The multiple sclerosis control group was made up of treatment-naive patients with stable or active relapsing-remitting disease. Random hexamers served to reverse transcribe roughly 0.5 to 1 ug RNA. TCR beta CDR3 was amplified by immunoSEQ covering 54 Vbeta and 13 Jbeta. TCRdb re-called the immunoSEQ multiplex PCR reads through MiXCR, storing one row per CDR3 protein. The repertoire holds 300,000 to 350,000 distinct CDR3 sequences, about 90% seen once, with about 0.063% in the top ten.

This TCR was recovered from a human donor with multiple sclerosis. The sample comprised CD4+ T cells from PBMCs. J is TRBJ1-2 and V is TRBV30; 8 nucleotides align to TRBD1. The DNA for the CDR3 is TGTGCCTGGACACAGGGGGTCTATGGCTACACCTTC. Amino acid sequence: CAWTQGVYGYTF.